Many counts were recorded for the clone carrying this T cell receptor beta chain. Antigen unknown. This CDR3 is built from 15 residues. Trimming pared 1 base from V and 0 bases from J, leaving 10 bases between. From germline, CDR1 is LGHNA and CDR2 YNFKEQ. The data belong to a study of CD8 T cells in ankylosing spondylitis. Findings of the study overall: Disease-linked clones were reportedly significantly enriched in matched ankylosing spondylitis synovial fluid. CD8+ disease-linked clones were present at relatively low frequencies in blood. Some motif variants were previously reported in reactive arthritis synovial fluid and blood. Typical of ankylosing spondylitis blood, it appeared, was a TCR beta motif of under 10 highly homologous variants.

Quantitative 5'-RACE with molecular barcodes generated TCR beta libraries. One entry per CDR3 protein, called by TCRdb with MiXCR from the 5' RACE reads. The sample shows some 700,000 distinct CDR3 sequences, 15% to 20% of them seen only once. This clonotype was obtained from a male donor with ankylosing spondylitis. The chain has TRBV4-2 and TRBJ2-7; D is ambiguous. The source material was blood, either unsorted or a sorted T cell fraction (not recorded which). The CDR3 region has the DNA TGTGCCAGCAGCCAAGGGCCGTCTAGCTCCTACGAGCAGTACTTC. Its translation: CASSQGPSSSYEQYF.